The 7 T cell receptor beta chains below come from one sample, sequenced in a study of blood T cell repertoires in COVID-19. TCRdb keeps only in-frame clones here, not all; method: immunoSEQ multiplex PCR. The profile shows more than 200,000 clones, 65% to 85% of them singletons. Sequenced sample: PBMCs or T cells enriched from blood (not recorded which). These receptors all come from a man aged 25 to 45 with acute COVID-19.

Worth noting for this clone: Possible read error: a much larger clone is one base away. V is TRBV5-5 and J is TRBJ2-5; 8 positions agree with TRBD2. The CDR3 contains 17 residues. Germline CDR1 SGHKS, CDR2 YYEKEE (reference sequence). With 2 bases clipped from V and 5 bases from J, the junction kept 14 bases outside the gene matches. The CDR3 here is CASSFGGGPPGLETQYF. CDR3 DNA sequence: TGTGCCAGCAGCTTCGGCGGGGGGCCTCCTGGGCTGGAGACCCAGTACTTC. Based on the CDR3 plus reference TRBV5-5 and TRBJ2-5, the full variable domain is DAGVTQSPTHLIKTRGQQVTLRCSPISGHKSVSWYQQVLGQGPQFIFQYYEKEERGRGNFPDRFSARQFPNYSSELNVNALLLGDSALYLCASSFGGGPPGLETQYFGPGTRLLVL.

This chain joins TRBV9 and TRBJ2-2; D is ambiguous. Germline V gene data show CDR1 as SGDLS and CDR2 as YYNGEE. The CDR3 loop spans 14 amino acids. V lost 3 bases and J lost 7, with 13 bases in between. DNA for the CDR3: TGTGCCAGCAGCGCCCCCCCAGGTAACGGGGAGCTGTTTTTT. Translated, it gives CASSAPPGNGELFF.

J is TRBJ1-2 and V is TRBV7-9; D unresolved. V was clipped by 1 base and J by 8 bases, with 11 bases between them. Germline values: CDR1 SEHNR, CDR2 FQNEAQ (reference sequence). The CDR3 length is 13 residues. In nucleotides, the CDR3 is TGTGCCAGCAGCTTAGTGGGAGGTGAGGGCTACACCTTC. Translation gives CASSLVGGEGYTF.

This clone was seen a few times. CDR3 coding DNA: TGTGCCAGCAGCAGACAGGCGACCGAAAAACTGTTTTTT. Its protein product is CASSRQATEKLFF. V and J are TRBV14 and TRBJ1-4, with a weak D call TRBD1 (6 bases). CDR3 length equals 13 residues. Germline CDR1 SGHDN, CDR2 FVKESK. Trimming pared 5 bases from V and 8 bases from J, leaving 12 bases between.

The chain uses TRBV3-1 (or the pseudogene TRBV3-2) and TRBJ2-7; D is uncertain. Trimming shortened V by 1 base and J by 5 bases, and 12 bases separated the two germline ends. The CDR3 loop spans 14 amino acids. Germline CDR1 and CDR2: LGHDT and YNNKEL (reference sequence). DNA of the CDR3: TGTGCCAGCAGCCAAGCCCCCTGGGCCCACGAGCAGTACTTC. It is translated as CASSQAPWAHEQYF.

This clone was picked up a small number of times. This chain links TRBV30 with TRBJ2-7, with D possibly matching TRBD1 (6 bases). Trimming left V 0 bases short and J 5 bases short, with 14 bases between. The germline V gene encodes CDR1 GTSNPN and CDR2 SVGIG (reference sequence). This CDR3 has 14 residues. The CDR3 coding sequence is TGTGCCTGGAGTGTAGGGGGTGAAATCCACGAGCAGTACTTC. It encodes CAWSVGGEIHEQYF.

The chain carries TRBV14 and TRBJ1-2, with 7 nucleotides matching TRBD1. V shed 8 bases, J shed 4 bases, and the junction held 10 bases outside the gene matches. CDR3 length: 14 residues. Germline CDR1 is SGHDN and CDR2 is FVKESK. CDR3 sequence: CASGFSDRAYGYTF. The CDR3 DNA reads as TGTGCCAGCGGGTTTTCCGACAGGGCCTATGGCTACACCTTC.